These 17 T cell receptor beta chains were all obtained from the same sample, sequenced in a study of T cell responses to AZD1222 COVID-19 vaccine. Clones were sequenced by immunoSEQ multiplex PCR, and TCRdb holds only the in-frame ones, with some missing. Seen here are tens of thousands of clones, approximately 87% observed once, and the top ten hold about 1.3%. Sample: peripheral blood, taken 28 days after the second AZD1222 dose. The receptors derive from an adult who received the AZD1222 COVID-19 vaccine.

The chain has TRBV19 and TRBJ1-3; no clear D gene. This CDR3 spans 14 amino acids. Germline V gives CDR1 LNHDA, CDR2 SQIVND (reference sequence). Trimming removed 6 bases from V and 3 bases from J, with 12 bases in between. As DNA, the CDR3 is TGTGCCAGTAGGCAACAAGGGATTGGAAACACCATATATTTT. It codes for CASRQQGIGNTIYF.

This clone was observed a single time. The chain couples TRBV10-3 to TRBJ1-1; possible D gene TRBD1, 5 bases. Germline V gene sequence: CDR1 ENHRY, CDR2 SYGVKD. V lost 0 bases to trimming and J lost 1 base, with 9 bases between them. The CDR3 length is 15 residues. The CDR3 sequence: CAISESTVPNTEAFF. The CDR3 nucleotides are TGTGCCATCAGTGAGTCGACAGTCCCGAACACTGAAGCTTTCTTT.

The chain couples TRBV6-1 to TRBJ1-5, with no clear D. Germline CDR1 and CDR2: MNHNS and SASEGT. The CDR3 is 15 amino acids. Trimming removed 10 bases at V and 0 bases at J, with 16 bases between. CDR3 sequence (DNA): TGTGCCACCCTGGGAACAGTTAGTAGCAATCAGCCCCAGCATTTT. Protein product: CATLGTVSSNQPQHF.

The chain carries TRBV30 and TRBJ1-6; D unclear. With 2 bases removed from V and 7 bases from J, the gap between germline ends came to 15 bases. The CDR3 has 15 amino acids. Germline loops: CDR1 GTSNPN, CDR2 SVGIG (reference sequence). CDR3 nucleotides: TGTGCCTGGAGTAAGCCGGTCCGGTTGAATTCACCCCTCCACTTT. Amino acids: CAWSKPVRLNSPLHF.

The chain has TRBV4-1 and TRBJ2-7, with D maybe TRBD1 (6 bases). The CDR3 contains 14 residues. The V gene lost 5 bases and the J gene lost 3 bases, with 14 bases spanning the gap. CDR1 is MGHRA, CDR2 YSYEKL, per germline. CDR3 amino acids: CASSEPGQNYEQYF. CDR3 nucleotide sequence: TGCGCCAGCAGCGAACCGGGACAAAACTACGAGCAGTACTTC.

The table lists this clone with a count of one. This sequence joins TRBV9 and TRBJ1-1; 9 bases line up with TRBD1. Germline V gene data show CDR1 as SGDLS and CDR2 as YYNGEE. The CDR3 has 16 amino acids. The J segment lost 3 bases and the V segment lost 4 bases, leaving 10 bases of the junction unmatched. The CDR3 loop reads CASSPRGDRVDTEAFF. The CDR3 nucleotides read TGTGCCAGCAGCCCTAGAGGGGACAGGGTGGACACTGAAGCTTTCTTT. The whole variable domain, remainder taken from reference TRBV9 and TRBJ1-1, is DSGVTQTPKHLITATGQRVTLRCSPRSGDLSVYWYQQSLDQGLQFLIQYYNGEERAKGNILERFSAQQFPDLHSELNLSSLELGDSALYFCASSPRGDRVDTEAFFGQGTRLTVV.

The chain employs TRBV7-2 and TRBJ2-7; 7 positions agree with TRBD1. The ends lost 1 base at V and 0 bases at J; junction bases unmatched: 3. CDR1 is SGHTA, CDR2 FQGNSA, per germline. The CDR3 spans 15 residues. The CDR3 loop reads CASSLVRGSSYEQYF. The CDR3 nucleotides read TGTGCCAGCAGCTTAGTCAGGGGGAGCTCCTACGAGCAGTACTTC.

The rearrangement joins TRBV7-2 to TRBJ2-1; D call uncertain. Germline V lookup: CDR1 SGHTA, CDR2 FQGNSA. The CDR3 contains 15 residues. Trimming pared 4 bases from V and 8 bases from J, leaving 18 bases between. CDR3 nucleotides: TGTGCCAGCAGCTCAAGGGCGACACTCCTCGATGAGCAGTTCTTC. Protein: CASSSRATLLDEQFF.

The chain employs TRBV9 and TRBJ1-4; possible D gene TRBD1, 6 bases. V dropped 3 bases and J dropped 5 bases, with 11 bases sitting between them. CDR3 length: 14 residues. CDR1 and CDR2 (germline): SGDLS, YYNGEE. This CDR3 reads CASSETGVNEKLFF. The CDR3 DNA sequence: TGTGCCAGCAGCGAGACAGGAGTCAATGAAAAACTGTTTTTT.

This clone has only a few counts. CDR3 in DNA: TGTGCCAGCAGCAAGGGCCCGGGACAGGGAAGATCCGGGGAGCTGTTTTTT. It translates to CASSKGPGQGRSGELFF. J is TRBJ2-2 and V is TRBV5-6; 9 bases line up with TRBD1. The length of the CDR3 is 17 residues. The germline CDR1 and CDR2 sequences are SGHDT and YYEEEE. V shed 4 bases and J 6 bases; nucleotides not matched to a gene: 13.

V is TRBV12-3 or TRBV12-4 and J is TRBJ2-5; D call uncertain. Between the trimmed V and J ends, which lost 6 bases and 5 bases, there was a span of 10 bases. The CDR3 is 12 residues long. CDR3 DNA: TGTGCCAGCAGCCCCTTGGGCGAGACCCAGTACTTC. It is translated as CASSPLGETQYF.

The genes are TRBV14 and TRBJ1-6; the D is unclear. Germline V gene lookup returns CDR1 SGHDN and CDR2 FVKESK. The V end was cut by 2 bases, the J end by 12 bases, with 23 bases between. This CDR3 is 17 amino acids long. This CDR3 reads CASSQRYGTVGLVPLHF. The CDR3 region has the DNA TGTGCCAGCAGCCAACGGTACGGAACCGTTGGCCTAGTACCCCTCCACTTT.

The chain joins TRBV5-1 to TRBJ1-3; D possibly corresponds to TRBD1 (5 bases). CDR3 length: 15 residues. Germline assignment: CDR1 SGHRS and CDR2 YFSETQ. V was cut by 4 bases and J by 0 bases, with 11 bases left in between. The CDR3 region has the DNA TGCGCCAGCAGCCCGGGACGGCGCTCTGGAAACACCATATATTTT. It specifies CASSPGRRSGNTIYF.

The V call is TRBV4-1, the J call TRBJ1-2; D ambiguous. Trimming stripped 1 base from V and 0 bases from J, with 6 bases between. CDR1 and CDR2 from the germline V gene are MGHRA and YSYEKL. The CDR3 has 14 residues. The CDR3 DNA reads as TGCGCCAGCAGCCAAGTTAACGCTAACTATGGCTACACCTTC. It codes for CASSQVNANYGYTF.

The chain links TRBV5-4 to TRBJ2-3; a possible D gene is TRBD1 (7 bases). CDR3 length equals 16 residues. Trimming stripped 0 bases from V and 6 bases from J, with 17 bases between. CDR1 and CDR2 from the germline V gene are SGHNT and YYREEE (reference sequence). CDR3 loop: CASSLGGGTERDTQYF. CDR3 sequence (DNA): TGTGCCAGCAGCTTGGGGGGCGGGACAGAGAGGGATACGCAGTATTTT.

V and J are TRBV29-1 and TRBJ1-5; no clear D. Trimming took off 6 bases at V and 11 bases at J, with 17 bases between the two ends. CDR1 SQVTM and CDR2 ANQGSEA come from the germline V gene. The CDR3 covers 12 residues. CDR3 protein: CSVKTDTHSQHF. The CDR3 DNA reads TGCAGCGTCAAAACCGACACTCATTCCCAGCATTTT.

The chain employs TRBV5-8 and TRBJ1-5; no reliable D call. The V end was cut by 2 bases, the J end by 3 bases, with 12 bases between. CDR3 length: 15 residues. Germline CDR1 reads SGHTS; CDR2 reads YDEGEE. Written as DNA, the CDR3 is TGTGCCAGCAGCTTCTTTACAGTCTACAATCAGCCCCAGCATTTT. Amino acids: CASSFFTVYNQPQHF.